This T cell receptor (beta chain) was documented in a study of T cell repertoires in aging, cancer and after chemotherapy. TCR beta rearrangements were amplified from peripheral blood genomic DNA. TRB rearrangements spanning V, D and J were amplified using mixed TRB-A/B primers. TCRdb recomputed calls from the multiplex PCR reads with MiXCR, one row per CDR3 protein. Counted here are around 6,000 distinct CDR3 sequences, roughly a quarter occurring once; the ten biggest clones make up 4.4%. The V gene end was trimmed by 2 bases and the J gene end by 5 bases; junction bases not matched to a gene: 2. Germline CDR1 and CDR2: SGHTA and FQGNSA. The CDR3 is 14 amino acids. This clonotype occurred a few times.

This chain uses TRBV7-2 with TRBJ2-1, with 8 bases fitting TRBD1. The source material was blood. The receptor was isolated from a human donor with a blood cancer. CDR3 loop: CASSLQGANNEQFF. CDR3 in DNA: TGTGCCAGCAGCTTACAGGGGGCGAACAATGAGCAGTTCTTC.